This T cell receptor (beta chain) derives from a study of cytomegalovirus exposure and HLA in healthy donors. Findings and caveats of the study: TCR beta sequences numbering under 20,000 were associated with HLA alleles at 0.05 false discovery rate in a later analysis. Excluded were some V segments that proved indistinguishable, including TRBV6-2 and TRBV6-3. In most subjects, TCR beta sequences reportedly gave accurate predictions of HLA-A and HLA-B alleles. In an earlier analysis, productive rearrangement rates for most beta V segments clustered near 87% or 30%.

Primers: 60 Vbeta forward and 13 Jbeta reverse. Assay used: immunoSEQ multiplex PCR; TCRdb lists only in-frame clones, some missing. The sample consists of about 180,000 clones, around four fifths of them appearing once. In regard to this clone: Its target is not known.

CDR1 and CDR2 (germline): SGHTA, FQGTGA. CDR3 size: 12 residues. Trimming pared 4 bases from V and 10 bases from J, leaving 11 bases between. Sequencing used PBMCs. The genes are TRBV7-3 and TRBJ2-1; tentative D call: TRBD1 (6 bases). This clonotype was sampled from a boy under 10 years old in good health and CMV-seronegative. The CDR3 region is CASSSTGLEQFF. Written as DNA, the CDR3 is TGTGCCAGCAGCTCCACAGGGTTGGAGCAGTTCTTC.